The rows below give T cell receptor beta chains drawn from one sample of a study of radiation and T cells in renal cell carcinoma. Measured with immunoSEQ multiplex PCR; TCRdb has only the in-frame clones, and not every one. Of some 110,000 clones listed, roughly four fifths are singletons. The specimen was blood, collected from a patient whose treatment included radiotherapy and nephrectomy. The receptors here all came from a woman aged 55-70 years with renal cell carcinoma. Both conserved end residues are part of each CDR3. Each record gives: CDR3 length, J gene, D gene, clone size, V gene, CDR3 protein, CDR3 DNA. The D gene is left open where the match is weak. Part of the rows lack a size; the others show once, few, many or a class for expanded clones.

15 TRBJ1-1 NA NA TRBV19 CASKASRDVLTEAFF TGTGCCAGTAAGGCCTCCAGAGACGTCCTCACTGAAGCTTTCTTT
16 TRBJ2-3 TRBD2 NA TRBV6-1 CASSGGGSTTVGTQYF TGTGCCAGCAGTGGGGGGGGGTCCACCACAGTGGGGACGCAGTATTTT
14 TRBJ1-4 NA NA TRBV19 CASSIDVTSEKLFF TGTGCCAGTAGTATAGACGTCACCAGTGAAAAACTGTTTTTT
17 TRBJ2-2 TRBD2 NA TRBV4-2 CASSQELAGDVTGELFF TGTGCCAGCAGCCAAGAGTTAGCGGGAGACGTTACCGGGGAGCTGTTTTTT
16 TRBJ2-1 NA NA TRBV7-2 CASSRNGGANNNEQFF TGTGCCAGCAGCCGAAACGGAGGGGCCAATAACAATGAGCAGTTCTTC
15 TRBJ2-7 TRBD1 NA TRBV5-1 CASSPGTGGTYEQYF TGCGCCAGCAGCCCGGGGACAGGGGGTACCTACGAGCAGTACTTC
16 TRBJ1-2 NA NA TRBV7-8 CASSVQTGTSNYGYTF TGTGCCAGCAGCGTACAGACCGGGACATCAAACTATGGCTACACCTTC
14 TRBJ2-1 NA NA TRBV9 CASSVGPHTDEQFF TGTGCCAGCAGCGTGGGACCACACACGGATGAGCAGTTCTTC
15 TRBJ1-4 TRBD1 NA TRBV18 CASSQYQGAGEKLFF TGTGCCAGCTCCCAATATCAGGGGGCGGGTGAAAAACTGTTTTTT
15 TRBJ2-1 NA NA TRBV5-1 CASSPPIPGKNEQFF TGCGCCAGCAGCCCTCCTATTCCAGGGAAGAATGAGCAGTTCTTC
15 TRBJ2-7 NA NA TRBV10-2 CASSARDRGTYEQYF TGCGCCAGCAGTGCGAGAGACAGAGGGACCTACGAGCAGTACTTC
17 TRBJ1-4 NA NA TRBV5-8 CASSWGLGGATNEKLFF TGTGCCAGCAGCTGGGGACTCGGGGGGGCAACTAATGAAAAACTGTTTTTT
15 TRBJ2-7 NA NA TRBV28 CASKTAGTLSYEQYF TGTGCCAGCAAAACTGCCGGGACTCTATCCTACGAGCAGTACTTC
14 TRBJ1-2 NA NA TRBV25-1 CASSEGGENYGYTF TGTGCCAGCAGTGAAGGTGGGGAAAACTATGGCTACACCTTC
13 TRBJ2-7 TRBD1 NA TRBV10-3 CAISRTGNSEQYF TGTGCCATCAGCCGGACAGGGAATTCGGAGCAGTACTTC
15 TRBJ2-7 TRBD1 NA TRBV4-1 CASSQAGGPSYEQYF TGCGCCAGCAGCCAGGCAGGGGGCCCGAGCTACGAGCAGTACTTC
16 TRBJ1-1 TRBD1 NA TRBV5-5 CASSQFQGTVNTEAFF TGTGCCAGCAGCCAATTCCAAGGGACAGTTAACACTGAAGCTTTCTTT
17 TRBJ2-7 TRBD2 NA TRBV5-8 CASSGGLAGGDSYEQYF TGTGCCAGCAGCGGTGGACTAGCGGGAGGGGATTCCTACGAGCAGTACTTC
13 TRBJ1-2 TRBD1 NA TRBV18 CASSPGQDYGYTF TGTGCCAGCTCCCCGGGACAGGATTATGGCTACACCTTC
18 TRBJ2-6 TRBD1 NA TRBV19 CASSIKAGGADGANVLTF TGTGCCAGTAGTATAAAAGCAGGGGGCGCGGATGGGGCCAACGTCCTGACTTTC
11 TRBJ1-2 NA once TRBV20-1 CSASRGYGYTF TGCAGTGCTAGCCGCGGGTATGGCTACACCTTC
15 TRBJ1-5 NA NA TRBV2 CASSEFGAANQPQHF TGTGCCAGCAGTGAATTCGGAGCAGCCAATCAGCCCCAGCATTTT
15 TRBJ1-1 NA NA TRBV14 CASSQDRVGLTEAFF TGTGCCAGCAGCCAAGATCGGGTGGGACTTACTGAAGCTTTCTTT
12 TRBJ1-6 NA NA TRBV28 CASSRGESPLHF TGTGCCAGCAGCAGGGGAGAATCACCCCTCCACTTT
14 TRBJ2-7 NA NA TRBV11-3 CASSLRQGSYEQYF TGTGCCAGCAGCTTAAGGCAGGGGTCCTACGAGCAGTACTTC
14 TRBJ1-3 NA few TRBV9 CASSGHGGGNTIYF TGTGCCAGCAGCGGCCATGGGGGTGGAAACACCATATATTTT
15 TRBJ1-1 NA NA TRBV27 CASSLSLGGNTEAFF TGTGCCAGCAGTTTATCGTTGGGAGGGAACACTGAAGCTTTCTTT
17 TRBJ2-1 TRBD1 NA TRBV9 CASSGAPGQGSYNEQFF TGTGCCAGCAGCGGAGCCCCCGGACAGGGATCCTACAATGAGCAGTTCTTC
14 TRBJ2-7 NA NA TRBV5-8 CASSVPGRSYEQYF TGTGCCAGCAGCGTACCGGGTAGAAGCTACGAGCAGTACTTC
17 TRBJ2-3 NA NA TRBV9 CASSVSGIQTSTDTQYF TGTGCCAGCAGCGTATCGGGAATCCAGACTAGCACAGATACGCAGTATTTT
14 TRBJ1-1 TRBD1 NA TRBV7-2 CASSLTGGNTEAFF TGTGCCAGCAGCTTGACAGGGGGGAACACTGAAGCTTTCTTT
17 TRBJ2-7 TRBD2 NA TRBV7-2 CASSFLGSGSKDYEQYF TGTGCCAGCAGCTTCTTGGGGAGCGGGAGTAAGGACTACGAGCAGTACTTC
14 TRBJ2-7 NA NA TRBV4-1 CASSQGQGSYEQYF TGCGCCAGCAGCCAAGGTCAGGGGTCCTACGAGCAGTACTTC
15 TRBJ2-7 NA NA TRBV5-6 CASSSPPRALYEQYF TGTGCCAGCAGCTCCCCCCCCAGGGCCCTCTACGAGCAGTACTTC
14 TRBJ2-1 NA NA TRBV6-1 CASSRPTGYNEQFF TGTGCCAGCAGCCGACCGACAGGTTACAATGAGCAGTTCTTC
14 TRBJ1-1 NA NA TRBV5-4 CASSLEGVSGEAFF TGTGCCAGCAGCTTAGAGGGAGTCTCGGGTGAAGCTTTCTTT